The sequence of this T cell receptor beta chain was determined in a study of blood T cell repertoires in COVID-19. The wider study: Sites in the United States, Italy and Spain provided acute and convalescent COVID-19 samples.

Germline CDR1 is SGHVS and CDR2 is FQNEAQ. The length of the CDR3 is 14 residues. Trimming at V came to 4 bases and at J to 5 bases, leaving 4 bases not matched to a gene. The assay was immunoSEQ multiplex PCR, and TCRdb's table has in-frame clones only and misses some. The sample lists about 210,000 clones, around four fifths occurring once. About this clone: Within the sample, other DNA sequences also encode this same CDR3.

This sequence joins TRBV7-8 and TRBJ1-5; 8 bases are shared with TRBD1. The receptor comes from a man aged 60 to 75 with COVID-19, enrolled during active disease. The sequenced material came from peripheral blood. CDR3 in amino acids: CASSSSTGDQPQHF. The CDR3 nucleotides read TGTGCCAGCAGCTCTTCGACAGGGGATCAGCCCCAGCATTTT.